This TCR beta chain comes out of a study of CD8+CD57+ T cells in acquired aplastic anemia. Overall study: Each DNA sample taken from sorted CD4+ and CD8+ cells came to about 3 ug on average. Study-level results: Comparison of patients with controls identified roughly 27 shared CD8+ CDR3 sequences.

TCR beta VDJ and CDR3 were profiled, and genomic DNA was the template. A single record per CDR3 protein comes from TCRdb applying MiXCR to the reads. This sample has hundreds of thousands of distinct CDR3 sequences; 45% to 65% occur once, and the top ten carry roughly 1.2%. CD8+CD57+ cell expansion had been shown by flow cytometry in patients chosen for sequencing. Each patient carried a diagnosis of severe acquired aplastic anemia. Blood samples were obtained from patients who had received no prior therapy. CDR3 size: 15 residues. Trimming removed 2 bases at V and 0 bases at J, with 8 bases between. The germline V gene has CDR1 MNHEY and CDR2 SVGAGI. For this clonotype: Its antigen is not known.

Specimen: sorted CD4+, CD8+, or CD8+CD57+ T cells (not recorded which) from PBMCs. The clonotype originates from a human donor with aplastic anemia. The rearrangement joins TRBV6-5 to TRBJ1-3, with unresolved D. The CDR3 DNA follows: TGTGCCAGCAGTTACGGTCCGGACTCTGGAAACACCATATATTTT. Amino acids: CASSYGPDSGNTIYF.